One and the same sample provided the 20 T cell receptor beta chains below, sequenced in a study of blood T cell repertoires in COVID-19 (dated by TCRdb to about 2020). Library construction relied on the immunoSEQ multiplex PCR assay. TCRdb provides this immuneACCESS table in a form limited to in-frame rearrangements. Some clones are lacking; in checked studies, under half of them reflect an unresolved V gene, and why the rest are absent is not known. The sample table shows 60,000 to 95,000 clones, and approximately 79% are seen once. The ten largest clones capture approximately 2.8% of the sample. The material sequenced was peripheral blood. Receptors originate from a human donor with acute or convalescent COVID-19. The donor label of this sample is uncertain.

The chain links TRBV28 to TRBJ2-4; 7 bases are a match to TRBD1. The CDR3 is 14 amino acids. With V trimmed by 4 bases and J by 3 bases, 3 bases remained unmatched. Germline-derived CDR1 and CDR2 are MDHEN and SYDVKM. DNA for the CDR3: TGTGCCAGCAGTTCCAGGGACAGCAAAAACATTCAGTACTTC. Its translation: CASSSRDSKNIQYF.

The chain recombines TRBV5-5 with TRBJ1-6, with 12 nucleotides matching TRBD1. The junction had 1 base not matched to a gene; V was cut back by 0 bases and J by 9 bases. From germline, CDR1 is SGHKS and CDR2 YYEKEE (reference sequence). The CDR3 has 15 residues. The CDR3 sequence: CASSLGDRGLSPLHF. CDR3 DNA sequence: TGTGCCAGCAGCTTGGGGGACAGGGGGCTTTCACCCCTCCACTTT.

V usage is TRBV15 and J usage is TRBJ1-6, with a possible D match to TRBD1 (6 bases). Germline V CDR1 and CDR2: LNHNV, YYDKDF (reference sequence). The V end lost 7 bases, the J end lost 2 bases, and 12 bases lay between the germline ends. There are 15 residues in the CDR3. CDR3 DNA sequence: TGTGCCACCAACTCACAGGGCGCCTATAATTCACCCCTCCACTTT. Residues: CATNSQGAYNSPLHF.

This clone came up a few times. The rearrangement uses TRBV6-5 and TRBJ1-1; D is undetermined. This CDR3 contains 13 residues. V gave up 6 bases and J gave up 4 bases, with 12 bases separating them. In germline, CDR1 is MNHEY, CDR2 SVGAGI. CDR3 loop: CASSPVRGTEAFF. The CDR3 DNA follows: TGTGCCAGCAGCCCCGTCCGCGGCACTGAAGCTTTCTTT.

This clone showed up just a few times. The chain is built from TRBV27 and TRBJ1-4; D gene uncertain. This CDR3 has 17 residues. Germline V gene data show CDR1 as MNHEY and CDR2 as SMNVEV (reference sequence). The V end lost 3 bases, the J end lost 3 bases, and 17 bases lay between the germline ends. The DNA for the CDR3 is TGTGCCAGCAGTTTTCAAAGGCCCAGGTCTTCTAATGAAAAACTGTTTTTT. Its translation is CASSFQRPRSSNEKLFF.

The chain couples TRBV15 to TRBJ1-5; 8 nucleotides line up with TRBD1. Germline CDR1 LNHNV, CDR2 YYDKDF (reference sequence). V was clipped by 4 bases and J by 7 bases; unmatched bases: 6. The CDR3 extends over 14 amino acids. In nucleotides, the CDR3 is TGTGCCACCAGCACTCAGGGGGCAGGACAGCCCCAGCATTTT. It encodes CATSTQGAGQPQHF.

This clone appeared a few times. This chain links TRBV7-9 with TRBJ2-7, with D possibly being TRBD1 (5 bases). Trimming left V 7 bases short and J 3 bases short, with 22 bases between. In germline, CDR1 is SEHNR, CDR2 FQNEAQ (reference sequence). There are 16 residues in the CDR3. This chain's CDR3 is CASTIKGGANGYEQYF. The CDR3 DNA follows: TGTGCCAGCACCATTAAGGGTGGGGCTAACGGCTACGAGCAGTACTTC.

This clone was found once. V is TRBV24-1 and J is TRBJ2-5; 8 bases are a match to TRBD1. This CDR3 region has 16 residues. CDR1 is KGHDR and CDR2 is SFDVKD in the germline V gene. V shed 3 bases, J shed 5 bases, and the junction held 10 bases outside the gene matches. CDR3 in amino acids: CATSDAGTGPVETQYF. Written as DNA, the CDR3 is TGTGCCACCAGTGATGCCGGGACAGGCCCGGTGGAGACCCAGTACTTC.

CDR3 loop: CASSSRDNSGANVLTF. The CDR3 DNA sequence: TGTGCCAGCAGCTCCCGGGACAACTCTGGGGCCAACGTCCTGACTTTC. The rearrangement links TRBV5-5 to TRBJ2-6, with D possibly TRBD1 on 6 matching bases. V was clipped by 3 bases and J by 0 bases, with 10 bases between them. This CDR3 comprises 16 residues. The V gene's germline CDR1 is SGHKS and CDR2 YYEKEE (reference sequence).

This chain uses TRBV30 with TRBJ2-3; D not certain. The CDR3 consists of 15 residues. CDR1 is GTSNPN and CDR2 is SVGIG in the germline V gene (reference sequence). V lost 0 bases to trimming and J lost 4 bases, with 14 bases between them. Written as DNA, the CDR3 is TGTGCCTGGAGTGTAATCTTGGGCAGACCAGATACGCAGTATTTT. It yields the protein CAWSVILGRPDTQYF. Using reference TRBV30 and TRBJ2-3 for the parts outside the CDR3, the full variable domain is SQTIHQWPATLVQPVGSPLSLECTVEGTSNPNLYWYRQAAGRGLQLLFYSVGIGQISSEVPQNLSASRPQDRQFILSSKKLLLSDSGFYLCAWSVILGRPDTQYFGPGTRLTVL.

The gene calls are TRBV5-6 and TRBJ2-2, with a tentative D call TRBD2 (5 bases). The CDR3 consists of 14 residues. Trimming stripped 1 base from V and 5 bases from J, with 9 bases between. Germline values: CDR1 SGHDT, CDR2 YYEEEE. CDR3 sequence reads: CASSLLARTGELFF. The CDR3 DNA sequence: TGTGCCAGCAGCTTGTTAGCGAGGACCGGGGAGCTGTTTTTT.

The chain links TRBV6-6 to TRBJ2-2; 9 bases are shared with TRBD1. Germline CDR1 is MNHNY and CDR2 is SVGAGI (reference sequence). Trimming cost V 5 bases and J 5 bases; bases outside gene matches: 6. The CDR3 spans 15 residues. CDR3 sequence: CASSNRGQRTGELFF. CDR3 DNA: TGTGCCAGCAGTAACAGGGGGCAAAGGACCGGGGAGCTGTTTTTT.

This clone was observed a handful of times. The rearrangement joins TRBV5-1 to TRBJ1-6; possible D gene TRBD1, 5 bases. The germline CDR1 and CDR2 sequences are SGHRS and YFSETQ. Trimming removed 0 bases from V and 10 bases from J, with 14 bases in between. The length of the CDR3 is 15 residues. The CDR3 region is CASSLESGMKSPLHF. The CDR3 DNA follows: TGCGCCAGCAGCTTGGAATCAGGGATGAAGTCACCCCTCCACTTT.

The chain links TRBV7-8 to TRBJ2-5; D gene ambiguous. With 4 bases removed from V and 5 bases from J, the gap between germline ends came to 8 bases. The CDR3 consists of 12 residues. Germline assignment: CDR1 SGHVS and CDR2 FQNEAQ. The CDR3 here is CASSSHTETQYF. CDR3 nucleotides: TGTGCCAGCAGCTCGCACACGGAGACCCAGTACTTC.

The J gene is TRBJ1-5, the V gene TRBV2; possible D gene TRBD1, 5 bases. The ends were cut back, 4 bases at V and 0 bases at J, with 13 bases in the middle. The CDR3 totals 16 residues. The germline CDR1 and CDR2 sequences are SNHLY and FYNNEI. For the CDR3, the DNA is TGTGCCAGCAGTGGGGGCCAGCCAGGTAGCAATCAGCCCCAGCATTTT. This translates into CASSGGQPGSNQPQHF.

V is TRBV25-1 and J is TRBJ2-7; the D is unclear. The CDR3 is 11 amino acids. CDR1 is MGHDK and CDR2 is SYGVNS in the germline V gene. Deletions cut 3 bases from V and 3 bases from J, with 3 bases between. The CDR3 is CASSDGYEQYF. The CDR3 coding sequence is TGTGCCAGCAGTGACGGCTACGAGCAGTACTTC.

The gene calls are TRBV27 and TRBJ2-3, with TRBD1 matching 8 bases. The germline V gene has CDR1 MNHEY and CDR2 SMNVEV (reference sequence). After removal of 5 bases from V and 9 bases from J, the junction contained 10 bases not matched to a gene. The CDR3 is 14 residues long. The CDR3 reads CASSAPQQGVTQYF. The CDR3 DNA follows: TGTGCCAGCAGTGCCCCCCAACAGGGGGTGACGCAGTATTTT.

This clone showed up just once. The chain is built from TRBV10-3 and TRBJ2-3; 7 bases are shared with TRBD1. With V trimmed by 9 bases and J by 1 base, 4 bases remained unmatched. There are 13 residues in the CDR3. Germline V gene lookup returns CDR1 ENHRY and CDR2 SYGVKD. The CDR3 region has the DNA TGTGCCATTTTAGACAGGGGCACAGATACGCAGTATTTT. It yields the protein CAILDRGTDTQYF.

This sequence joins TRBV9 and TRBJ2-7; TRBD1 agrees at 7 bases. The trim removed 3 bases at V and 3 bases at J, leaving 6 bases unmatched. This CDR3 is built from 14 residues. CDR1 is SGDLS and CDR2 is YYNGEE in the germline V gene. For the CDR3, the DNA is TGTGCCAGCAGCGCCAGGGACAGCTACTACGAGCAGTACTTC. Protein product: CASSARDSYYEQYF.

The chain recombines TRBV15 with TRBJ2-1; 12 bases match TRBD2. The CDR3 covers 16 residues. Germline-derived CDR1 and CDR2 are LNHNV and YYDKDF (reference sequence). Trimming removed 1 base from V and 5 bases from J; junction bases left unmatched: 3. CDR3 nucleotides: TGTGCCACCAGCAGAGGCCTAGCGGGAGGGAACAATGAGCAGTTCTTC. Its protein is CATSRGLAGGNNEQFF.